This T cell receptor (beta chain) was sequenced during a study of blood T cells in healthy people across ages. Study outcomes and limitations: With naive T cell percentage, TCR beta diversity showed a strong correlation. With age, beta diversity per million T cells declined roughly linearly, significantly by about 40.

This clonotype was seen repeatedly, ten times or more. The antigen is undetermined. With a J-beta primer mix and a sample-barcoded 5' primer, a second PCR ran about 7 to 12 cycles. Tagging of each cDNA molecule was performed by a template-switch adaptor with 12 random nucleotides. In TCRdb, the 5' RACE reads were re-called with MiXCR into one record per CDR3 protein. Here the sample spans some 1.5 million distinct CDR3 sequences, under 30% being singletons. Unmatched junction bases numbered 7, after V lost 7 bases and J lost 5 bases. CDR3 length equals 14 residues. Per the germline V gene, CDR1 is MNHEY and CDR2 is SVGAGI. The authors extracted at least 6 micrograms of total RNA per sample.

The sample consisted of blood. The chain recombines TRBV6-5 with TRBJ2-2; 7 bases line up with TRBD1. The source is a woman aged 25 to 39 in good health. CDR3 DNA: TGTGCCAGCAAGGACAGGTTTGAAACCGGGGAGCTGTTTTTT. Translating gives CASKDRFETGELFF.